The clone carrying this T cell receptor beta chain was recorded a few times. Its antigen is not identified. This sequence may be a read error, since a much larger clone differs from it by one base. This entry comes from a study of blood T cells in healthy people across ages. Study-level results: Using unsorted PBMCs precluded a conclusive naive versus antigen-experienced comparison.

It was with a sample-barcoded 5' primer and a J-beta primer mix that a second PCR of about 6 to 12 cycles was run. TCRdb independently ran MiXCR on the 5' RACE reads; one entry per CDR3 protein. The sample holds hundreds of thousands of distinct CDR3 sequences, roughly 31% seen once. Deletions cut 6 bases from V and 4 bases from J, with 15 bases between. The CDR3 has 14 residues. The sequence derives from a woman at least 80 years old in good health. The chain uses TRBV12-3 or TRBV12-4 and TRBJ1-2, with a weak D call TRBD1 (6 bases). Sequencing was carried out using blood. CDR3 DNA sequence: TGTGCCAGCAGGTGGTCGGGACAAACCTATGGCTACACCTTC. Translated: CASRWSGQTYGYTF.